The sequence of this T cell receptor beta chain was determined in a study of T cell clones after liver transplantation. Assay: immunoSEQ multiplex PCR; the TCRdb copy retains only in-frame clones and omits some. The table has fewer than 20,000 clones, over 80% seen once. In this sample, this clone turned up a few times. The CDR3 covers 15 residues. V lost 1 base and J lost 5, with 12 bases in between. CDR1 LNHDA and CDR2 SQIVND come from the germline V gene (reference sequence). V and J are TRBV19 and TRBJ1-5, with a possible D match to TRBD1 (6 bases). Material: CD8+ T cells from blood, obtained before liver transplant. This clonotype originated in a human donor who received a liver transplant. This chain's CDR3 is CASSIAPTGYQPQHF. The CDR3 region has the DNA TGTGCCAGTAGTATAGCTCCGACAGGTTATCAGCCCCAGCATTTT. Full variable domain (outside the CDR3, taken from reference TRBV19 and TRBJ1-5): DGGITQSPKYLFRKEGQNVTLSCEQNLNHDAMYWYRQDPGQGLRLIYYSQIVNDFQKGDIAEGYSVSREKKESFPLTVTSAQKNPTAFYLCASSIAPTGYQPQHFGDGTRLSIL.